This TCR beta chain was found in a study of cytomegalovirus exposure and HLA in healthy donors. This CDR3 has 13 amino acids. Germline V lookup: CDR1 SGHNT, CDR2 YENEEA. Trimming took 6 bases from V and 0 from J, leaving 3 bases between them. PCR was performed using 60 Vbeta and 13 Jbeta primers. Here immunoSEQ multiplex PCR was the method, and the copy in TCRdb shows in-frame clones only, minus some. The sample holds tens of thousands of clones, over 75% seen once. Regarding the study as a whole: Fewer N-insertions (relative to the roughly 720-donor mean) were reportedly seen in an Asian-associated ancestry cluster in a later analysis. In a later analysis, most CMV-associated TCR beta chains appeared HLA-restricted.

As to this clone: Its specificity is unknown.

The sample comprised PBMCs. The receptor was isolated from a male donor in good health and CMV-seropositive. This chain joins TRBV11-3 and TRBJ2-6; D call uncertain. The CDR3 loop reads CASSLSGANVLTF. The CDR3, as DNA: TGTGCCAGCAGTCTCTCTGGGGCCAACGTCCTGACTTTC. Variable domain in full (rest from reference TRBV11-3 and TRBJ2-6): EAGVVQSPRYKIIEKKQPVAFWCNPISGHNTLYWYLQNLGQGPELLIRYENEEAVDDSQLPKDRFSAERLKGVDSTLKIQPAELGDSAVYLCASSLSGANVLTFGAGSRLTVL.